This paragraph reports one T cell receptor beta chain. Its antigen is unidentified. Eight reactions per sample, run separately, yielded cDNA. TCRalpha and TCRbeta cDNA underwent two nested PCRs of roughly 17 and 9 cycles. Reanalyzing the 5' RACE reads, TCRdb keeps one entry per CDR3 protein, without DNA. The sample table includes more than 300,000 distinct CDR3 sequences. The record originates from a study of monozygotic twins with inflammatory bowel disease. The study, taken as a whole, reports: Repertoires of patients may have been made more variable by differing immunosuppressive treatments.

In germline, CDR1 is SGHTA, CDR2 FQGNSA. The CDR3 loop spans 14 amino acids. The rearrangement joins TRBV7-2 to TRBJ2-7; TCRdb returns TRBD1, unconfirmable since there is no DNA. The sequence derives from a human donor with ulcerative colitis or Crohn's disease, or a healthy co-twin of an affected twin (not recorded which). Material: blood. CDR3 sequence reads: CASSWDRGAYEQYF.